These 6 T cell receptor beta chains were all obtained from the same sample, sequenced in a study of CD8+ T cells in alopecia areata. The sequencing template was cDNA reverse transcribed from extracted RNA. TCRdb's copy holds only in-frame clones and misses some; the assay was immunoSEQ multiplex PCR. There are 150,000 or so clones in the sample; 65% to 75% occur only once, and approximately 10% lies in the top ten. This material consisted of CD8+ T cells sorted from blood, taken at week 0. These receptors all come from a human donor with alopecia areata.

The CDR3 coding sequence is TGTGCCAGCAGTAGAGCCGACCCGGGACAGATCAACTATGGCTACACCTTC. This encodes CASSRADPGQINYGYTF. The genes are TRBV27 and TRBJ1-2; 7 nucleotides match TRBD1. The V gene end was trimmed by 5 bases and the J gene end by 2 bases; junction bases not matched to a gene: 14. CDR3 size: 17 residues. Germline CDR1 reads MNHEY; CDR2 reads SMNVEV (reference sequence).

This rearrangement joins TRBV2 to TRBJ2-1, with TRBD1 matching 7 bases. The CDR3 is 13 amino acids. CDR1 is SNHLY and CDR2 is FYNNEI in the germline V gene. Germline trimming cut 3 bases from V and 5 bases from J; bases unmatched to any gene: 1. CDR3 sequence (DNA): TGTGCCAGCAGTGAGACAGGGAACAATGAGCAGTTCTTC. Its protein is CASSETGNNEQFF. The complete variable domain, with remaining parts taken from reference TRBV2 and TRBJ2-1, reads EPEVTQTPSHQVTQMGQEVILRCVPISNHLYFYWYRQILGQKVEFLVSFYNNEISEKSEIFDDQFSVERPDGSNFTLKIRSTKLEDSAMYFCASSETGNNEQFFGPGTRLTVL.

CDR3 bases: TGTGCCAGCAGGGTCGGGTCAGGGGGGAACACTGAAGCTTTCTTT. It is translated as CASRVGSGGNTEAFF. The chain carries TRBV6-5 and TRBJ1-1; TRBD1 agrees at 7 bases. The CDR3 loop spans 15 amino acids. Germline assignment: CDR1 MNHEY and CDR2 SVGAGI. V lost 6 bases and J lost 1; bases outside the gene matches: 8.

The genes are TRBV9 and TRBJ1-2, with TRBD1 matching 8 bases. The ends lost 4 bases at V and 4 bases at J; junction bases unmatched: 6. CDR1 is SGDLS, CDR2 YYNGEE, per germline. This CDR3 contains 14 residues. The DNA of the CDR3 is TGTGCCAGCAGCCCCGGGACAGGACTCTATGGCTACACCTTC. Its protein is CASSPGTGLYGYTF.

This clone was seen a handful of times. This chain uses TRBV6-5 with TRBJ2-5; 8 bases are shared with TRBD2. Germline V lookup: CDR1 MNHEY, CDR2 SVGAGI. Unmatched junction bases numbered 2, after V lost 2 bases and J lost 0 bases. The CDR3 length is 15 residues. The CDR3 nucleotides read TGTGCCAGCAGTTACGTGGGACTAGACCAAGAGACCCAGTACTTC. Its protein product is CASSYVGLDQETQYF.

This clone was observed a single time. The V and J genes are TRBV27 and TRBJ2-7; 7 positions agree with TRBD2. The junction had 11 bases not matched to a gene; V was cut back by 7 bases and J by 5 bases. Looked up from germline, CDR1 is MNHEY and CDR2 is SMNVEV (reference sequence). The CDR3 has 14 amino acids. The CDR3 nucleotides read TGTGCCAGCAAACTAGGCCCAGGGAGGGACGAGCAGTACTTC. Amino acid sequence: CASKLGPGRDEQYF.